These 24 T cell receptor beta chains were all obtained from the same sample, sequenced in a study of cytomegalovirus exposure and HLA in healthy donors. Researchers ran the PCR with 60 Vbeta and 13 Jbeta primers. Using immunoSEQ multiplex PCR, the repertoire was profiled, and TCRdb retains in-frame clones only, with some absent. The repertoire has approximately 130,000 clones, about 61% of them found once; the top ten carry under 2.5%. What was sequenced was PBMCs. The origin of the receptors is a woman aged 40 to 50 in good health and CMV-seronegative.

This clone was detected only once. Here the CDR3 reads CASSPLLMGGARFRETQYF. The CDR3, as DNA: TGTGCCAGCAGCCCGCTCCTGATGGGGGGGGCAAGATTTCGAGAGACCCAGTACTTC. The rearrangement joins TRBV14 to TRBJ2-5; tentatively, D is TRBD2 (7 bases). CDR1 is SGHDN and CDR2 is FVKESK in the germline V gene. V was shortened by 4 bases and J by 4 bases, with 28 bases between the two germline ends. The CDR3 runs 19 residues.

This clone has more than one count but fewer than ten. Written as DNA, the CDR3 is TGTGCCAGCAGTCCGGGACTCTCTCGGGGCTACACCTTC. Translation gives CASSPGLSRGYTF. V is TRBV7-2 and J is TRBJ1-2; perhaps TRBD1 as D (5 bases). Trimming took off 6 bases at V and 8 bases at J, with 16 bases between the two ends. Germline assignment: CDR1 SGHTA and CDR2 FQGNSA. This CDR3 region has 13 residues.

The genes are TRBV6-5 and TRBJ1-1, with D unresolved. Trimming pared 2 bases from V and 5 bases from J, leaving 15 bases between. Germline V gives CDR1 MNHEY, CDR2 SVGAGI. The CDR3 is made up of 15 amino acids. The CDR3 here is CASSYSLGGRTEAFF. CDR3 sequence (DNA): TGTGCCAGCAGTTACAGTTTGGGCGGGAGGACTGAAGCTTTCTTT.

The J gene is TRBJ2-2, the V gene TRBV7-9; D might be TRBD1 (5 bases). The V end lost 4 bases, the J end lost 2 bases, and 14 bases lay between the germline ends. Germline assignment: CDR1 SEHNR and CDR2 FQNEAQ (reference sequence). CDR3 length: 16 amino acids. CDR3 sequence: CASSWPRQGNTGELFF. In DNA, the CDR3 is TGTGCCAGCAGCTGGCCCCGGCAGGGTAACACCGGGGAGCTGTTTTTT. The whole variable domain, filled in from reference TRBV7-9 and TRBJ2-2, reads DTGVSQNPRHKITKRGQNVTFRCDPISEHNRLYWYRQTLGQGPEFLTYFQNEAQLEKSRLLSDRFSAERPKGSFSTLEIQRTEQGDSAMYLCASSWPRQGNTGELFFGEGSRLTVL.

The gene calls are TRBV5-8 and TRBJ1-5, with D uncertain. The V and J ends lost 0 bases and 7 bases respectively, with 23 bases between them. CDR1 and CDR2 (germline): SGHTS, YDEGEE. The CDR3 covers 18 residues. Here the CDR3 reads CASSLATLLSAGGQPQHF. DNA of the CDR3: TGTGCCAGCAGCTTGGCGACATTACTCTCGGCCGGAGGGCAGCCCCAGCATTTT.

The chain joins TRBV10-3 to TRBJ2-3; 7 bases are a match to TRBD1. This CDR3 is built from 14 residues. Germline V CDR1 and CDR2: ENHRY, SYGVKD. J lost 1 base, V lost 4 bases, and 2 bases had no gene match. The CDR3 bases are TGTGCCATCAGTGGAGGGGGCCGCACAGATACGCAGTATTTT. As protein: CAISGGGRTDTQYF.

The CDR3 sequence is CASSLGRDSGNTIYF. CDR3 sequence (DNA): TGTGCCAGCAGCTTAGGACGGGACTCTGGAAACACCATATATTTT. The genes are TRBV7-2 and TRBJ1-3; D is ambiguous. This CDR3 spans 15 amino acids. Trimming shortened V by 1 base and J by 0 bases, and 7 bases separated the two germline ends. From germline, CDR1 is SGHTA and CDR2 FQGNSA.

The gene calls are TRBV28 and TRBJ2-5; 8 bases are shared with TRBD2. In germline, CDR1 is MDHEN, CDR2 SYDVKM. J lost 4 bases, V lost 2 bases, and 0 bases had no gene match. CDR3 size: 13 residues. CDR3 amino acids: CASSLAGGETQYF. The CDR3 nucleotides read TGTGCCAGCAGTTTAGCGGGGGGAGAGACCCAGTACTTC.

This chain links TRBV6-5 with TRBJ1-1; possibly TRBD1 for D (6 bases). V was shortened by 4 bases and J by 5 bases, with 8 bases between the two germline ends. Germline V gene data show CDR1 as MNHEY and CDR2 as SVGAGI. CDR3 length equals 12 residues. The CDR3 bases are TGTGCCAGCAGTTCAGGGGTGACTGAAGCTTTCTTT. It encodes CASSSGVTEAFF.

CDR3 DNA sequence: TGTGCCAGCAGCGTGGACGGGACAGGGCCTAAAGCTTTCTTT. Translated, it gives CASSVDGTGPKAFF. The chain is built from TRBV9 and TRBJ1-1; TRBD1 matches 9 bases. J gave up 9 bases and V 2 bases, and 8 bases lay outside the gene matches. The CDR3 loop spans 14 amino acids. In germline, CDR1 is SGDLS, CDR2 YYNGEE.

This chain uses TRBV7-9 with TRBJ2-7; a possible D gene is TRBD1 (5 bases). Germline V gives CDR1 SEHNR, CDR2 FQNEAQ (reference sequence). The CDR3 spans 13 residues. V dropped 2 bases and J dropped 5 bases, with 10 bases sitting between them. DNA for the CDR3: TGTGCCAGCAGCTTACCGGTCAGGGACGAGCAGTACTTC. It yields the protein CASSLPVRDEQYF.

The chain links TRBV6-5 to TRBJ1-2, with D unclear. CDR1 and CDR2 from the germline V gene are MNHEY and SVGAGI. The CDR3 consists of 14 residues. V lost 7 bases and J lost 5, with 17 bases in between. The CDR3 region has the DNA TGTGCCAGCAAGCATCCCGGGTCGGATTATGGCTACACCTTC. Its translation: CASKHPGSDYGYTF.

V gene TRBV28 combines with J gene TRBJ2-6; 7 bases match TRBD1. CDR1 and CDR2 (germline): MDHEN, SYDVKM. The CDR3 has 21 residues. The V gene end was trimmed by 2 bases and the J gene end by 0 bases; junction bases not matched to a gene: 16. In DNA form, the CDR3 reads TGTGCCAGCAGTTTAACGCCAAGTAGGGGACAGCTTTTCTCTGGGGCCAACGTCCTGACTTTC. Translating gives CASSLTPSRGQLFSGANVLTF.

The V and J genes are TRBV30 and TRBJ1-6; D is undetermined. Trimming stripped 0 bases from V and 7 bases from J, with 13 bases between. Germline V CDR1 and CDR2: GTSNPN, SVGIG (reference sequence). The CDR3 loop spans 15 amino acids. The CDR3 DNA sequence: TGTGCCTGGAGTGTTGGTTGGCGCGGCAATTCACCCCTCCACTTT. It encodes CAWSVGWRGNSPLHF.

The V gene is TRBV25-1, the J gene TRBJ1-3, with TRBD1 as a possible D gene (5 bases). Deletions cut 3 bases from V and 4 bases from J, with 10 bases between. The CDR3 runs 14 residues. Germline V gives CDR1 MGHDK, CDR2 SYGVNS. The CDR3 reads CASSEAGPGNTIYF. The CDR3 DNA reads TGTGCCAGCAGTGAGGCGGGACCGGGAAACACCATATATTTT.

The rearrangement links TRBV27 to TRBJ2-1; 16 bases are a match to TRBD2. The V segment lost 5 bases and the J segment 7 bases; nucleotides outside the gene matches: 8. The CDR3 length is 17 residues. Germline V gene lookup returns CDR1 MNHEY and CDR2 SMNVEV (reference sequence). The CDR3 region has the DNA TGTGCCAGCAGTCCGGGACTAGCGGGGGGGCGGGGTAATGAGCAGTTCTTC. This translates into CASSPGLAGGRGNEQFF.

This chain uses TRBV9 with TRBJ1-3, with 9 bases identical to TRBD1. This CDR3 is 17 amino acids long. Germline trimming cut 7 bases from V and 0 bases from J; bases unmatched to any gene: 11. Germline CDR1 SGDLS, CDR2 YYNGEE. CDR3 sequence: CASPGTGTMLSGNTIYF. In DNA, the CDR3 is TGTGCCAGCCCCGGGACAGGGACGATGCTCTCTGGAAACACCATATATTTT.

The rearrangement uses TRBV7-9 and TRBJ1-4, with D possibly being TRBD1 (6 bases). Germline V CDR1 and CDR2: SEHNR, FQNEAQ (reference sequence). V was clipped by 3 bases and J by 6 bases, with 17 bases between them. The CDR3 has 16 residues. The CDR3 sequence: CASSFSLGQRDEKLFF. The CDR3, as DNA: TGTGCCAGCAGCTTTTCATTGGGACAACGAGATGAAAAACTGTTTTTT.

There are a few counts of this clone. The chain recombines TRBV11-2 with TRBJ1-4; D uncertain. Germline CDR1 reads SGHAT; CDR2 reads FQNNGV. Trimming took off 3 bases at V and 7 bases at J, with 9 bases between the two ends. CDR3 length: 13 amino acids. The CDR3 reads CASSFSVTEKLFF. Here the CDR3 DNA reads TGTGCCAGCAGCTTCAGCGTGACTGAAAAACTGTTTTTT. The variable domain in full, completed from reference TRBV11-2 and TRBJ1-4, reads EAGVAQSPRYKIIEKRQSVAFWCNPISGHATLYWYQQILGQGPKLLIQFQNNGVVDDSQLPKDRFSAERLKGVDSTLKIQPAKLEDSAVYLCASSFSVTEKLFFGSGTQLSVL.

The V and J genes are TRBV6-1 and TRBJ2-7; D possibly corresponds to TRBD2 (5 bases). The V gene's germline CDR1 is MNHNS and CDR2 SASEGT. The CDR3 extends over 13 amino acids. With 0 bases removed from V and 2 bases from J, the gap between germline ends came to 5 bases. The CDR3 sequence is CASSEATTYEQYF. The CDR3 DNA follows: TGTGCCAGCAGTGAAGCGACTACCTACGAGCAGTACTTC.

CDR3 in DNA: TGTGCCAGCAGTGGGGACACCTCTAATCAGCCCCAGCATTTT. Translation gives CASSGDTSNQPQHF. The rearrangement links TRBV2 to TRBJ1-5; D might be TRBD1 (6 bases). V lost 4 bases, J lost 4 bases, and 11 bases lay in between. The CDR3 consists of 14 residues. CDR1 is SNHLY and CDR2 is FYNNEI in the germline V gene.

J is TRBJ2-7 and V is TRBV5-1; 10 bases line up with TRBD2. Germline lookup yields CDR1 SGHRS and CDR2 YFSETQ. This CDR3 is 16 amino acids long. Germline trimming cut 5 bases from V and 3 bases from J; bases unmatched to any gene: 11. The CDR3 loop reads CASREGPSGGFYEQYF. In DNA, the CDR3 is TGCGCCAGCAGGGAGGGGCCTAGCGGGGGATTCTACGAGCAGTACTTC.

The V gene is TRBV2, the J gene TRBJ1-2; TRBD1 might be the D (6 bases). This CDR3 contains 14 residues. The V end lost 8 bases, the J end lost 9 bases, and 22 bases lay between the germline ends. Germline values: CDR1 SNHLY, CDR2 FYNNEI. The CDR3 is CASLPTTGAIRYTF. The CDR3 region has the DNA TGTGCCAGCCTCCCAACGACAGGAGCAATACGCTACACCTTC.

In its sample, this clone was seen a few times. This chain links TRBV2 with TRBJ1-1; D is perhaps TRBD1 (6 bases). This CDR3 has 17 amino acids. The V end lost 7 bases, the J end lost 4 bases, and 25 bases lay between the germline ends. Germline V lookup: CDR1 SNHLY, CDR2 FYNNEI. The CDR3 bases are TGTGCCAGCATTTCATACAGGGAGGGGCTTTCGGGCACTGAAGCTTTCTTT. It translates to CASISYREGLSGTEAFF.